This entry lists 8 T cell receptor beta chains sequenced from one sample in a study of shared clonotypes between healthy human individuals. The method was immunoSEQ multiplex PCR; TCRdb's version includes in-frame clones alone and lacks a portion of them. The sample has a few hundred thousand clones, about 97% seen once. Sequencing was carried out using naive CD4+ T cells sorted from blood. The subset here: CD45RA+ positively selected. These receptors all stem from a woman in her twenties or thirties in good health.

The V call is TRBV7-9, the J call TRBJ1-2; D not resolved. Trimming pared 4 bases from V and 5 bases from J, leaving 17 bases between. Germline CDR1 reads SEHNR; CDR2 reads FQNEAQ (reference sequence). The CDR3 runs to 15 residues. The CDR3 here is CASSSGGQFFYGYTF. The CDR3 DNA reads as TGTGCCAGCAGCTCGGGTGGGCAGTTTTTTTATGGCTACACCTTC.

The CDR3 is CASSWQHGETQYF. Written as DNA, the CDR3 is TGCGCCAGCAGCTGGCAGCATGGGGAGACCCAGTACTTC. The rearrangement joins TRBV10-1 to TRBJ2-5; no reliable D call. V shed 6 bases and J shed 5 bases, with 13 bases lying between them. Germline V gene sequence: CDR1 WNHNN, CDR2 SYGVQD (reference sequence). This CDR3 contains 13 residues.

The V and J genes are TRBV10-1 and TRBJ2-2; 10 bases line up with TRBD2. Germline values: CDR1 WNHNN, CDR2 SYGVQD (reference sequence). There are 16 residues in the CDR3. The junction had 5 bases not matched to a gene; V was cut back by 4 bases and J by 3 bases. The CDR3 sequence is CASSGLAGEYTGELFF. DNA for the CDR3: TGCGCCAGCAGTGGGCTAGCGGGAGAGTACACCGGGGAGCTGTTTTTT.

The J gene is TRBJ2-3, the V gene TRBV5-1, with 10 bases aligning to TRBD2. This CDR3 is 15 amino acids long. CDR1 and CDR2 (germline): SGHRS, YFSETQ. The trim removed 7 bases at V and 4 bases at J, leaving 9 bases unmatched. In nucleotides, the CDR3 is TGCGCCAGCGGAAGCGGGAGGGCCGGGGCAGATACGCAGTATTTT. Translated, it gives CASGSGRAGADTQYF.

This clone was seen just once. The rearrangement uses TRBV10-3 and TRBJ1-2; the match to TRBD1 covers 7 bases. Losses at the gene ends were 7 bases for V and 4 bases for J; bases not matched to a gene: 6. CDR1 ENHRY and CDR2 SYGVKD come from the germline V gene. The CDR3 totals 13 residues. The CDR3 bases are TGTGCCATCAACCTGGGACAGAGCTATGGCTACACCTTC. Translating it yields CAINLGQSYGYTF.

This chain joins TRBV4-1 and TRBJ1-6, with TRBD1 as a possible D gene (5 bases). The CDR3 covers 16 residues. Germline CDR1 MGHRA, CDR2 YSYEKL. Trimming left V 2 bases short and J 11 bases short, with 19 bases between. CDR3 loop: CASSQREYPDRTPLHF. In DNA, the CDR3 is TGCGCCAGCAGCCAACGAGAGTATCCAGACAGAACACCCCTCCACTTT.

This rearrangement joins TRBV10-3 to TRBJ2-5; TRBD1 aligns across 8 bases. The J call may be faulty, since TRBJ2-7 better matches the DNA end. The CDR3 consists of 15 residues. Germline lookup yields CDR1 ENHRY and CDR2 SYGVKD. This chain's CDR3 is CAISEGQGLLYEQYF. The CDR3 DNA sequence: TGTGCCATCAGTGAGGGACAGGGCCTACTATACGAGCAGTACTTC.

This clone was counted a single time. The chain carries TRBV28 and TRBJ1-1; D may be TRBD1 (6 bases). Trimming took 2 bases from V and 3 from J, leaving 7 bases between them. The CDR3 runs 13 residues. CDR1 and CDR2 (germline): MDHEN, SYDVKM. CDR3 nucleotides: TGTGCCAGCAGTTTAGGGGGCCACACTGAAGCTTTCTTT. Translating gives CASSLGGHTEAFF.